The source of this T cell receptor (beta chain) is a study of spatial heterogeneity in lung cancer. This clonotype was seen at least ten times. The time point: sample taken at primary tumor resection. Whole RNA from tumor, nontumor lung or frozen PBMC was sequenced unsorted. V was cut by 2 bases and J by 4 bases, with 8 bases left in between. The CDR3 is 14 residues long. Germline CDR1 reads KGHSH; CDR2 reads LQKENI. Via MiXCR, TCRdb re-called the 5' RACE reads, giving one row per CDR3 protein. The table lists roughly 48,000 distinct CDR3 sequences, roughly 5.7% of them singletons. The gene calls are TRBV18 and TRBJ2-2; no firm D call. This specimen consisted of PBMCs, obtained at surgery. The clonotype comes from a male donor with early-stage non-small cell lung cancer. The CDR3 DNA sequence: TGTGCCAGCTCACCAGAGTACGGCACCGGGGAGCTGTTTTTT. This sequence encodes CASSPEYGTGELFF. Looking up the rest from reference TRBV18 and TRBJ2-2 gives the full variable domain: NAGVMQNPRHLVRRRGQEARLRCSPMKGHSHVYWYRQLPEEGLKFMVYLQKENIIDESGMPKERFSAEFPKEGPSILRIQQVVRGDSAAYFCASSPEYGTGELFFGEGSRLTVL.